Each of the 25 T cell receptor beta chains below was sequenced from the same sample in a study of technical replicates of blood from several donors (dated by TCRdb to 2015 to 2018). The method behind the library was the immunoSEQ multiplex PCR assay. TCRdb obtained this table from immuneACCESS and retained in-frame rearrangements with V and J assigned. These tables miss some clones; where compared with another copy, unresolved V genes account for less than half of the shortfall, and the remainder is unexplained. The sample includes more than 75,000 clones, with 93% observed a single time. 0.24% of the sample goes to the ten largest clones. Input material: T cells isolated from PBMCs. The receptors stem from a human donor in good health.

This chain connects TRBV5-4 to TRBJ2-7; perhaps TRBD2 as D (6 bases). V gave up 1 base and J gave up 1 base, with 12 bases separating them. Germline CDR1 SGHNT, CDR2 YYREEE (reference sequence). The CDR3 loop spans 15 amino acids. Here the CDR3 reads CASSLNSGVSYEQYF. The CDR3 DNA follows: TGTGCCAGCAGCTTGAATAGCGGCGTGTCCTACGAGCAGTACTTC.

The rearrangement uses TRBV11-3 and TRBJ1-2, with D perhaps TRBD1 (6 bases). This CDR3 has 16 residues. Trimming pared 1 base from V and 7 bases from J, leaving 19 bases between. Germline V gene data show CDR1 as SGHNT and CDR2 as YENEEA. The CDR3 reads CASSLVVPGQVSGYTF. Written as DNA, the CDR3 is TGTGCCAGCAGCTTAGTTGTCCCGGGACAAGTCTCTGGCTACACCTTC. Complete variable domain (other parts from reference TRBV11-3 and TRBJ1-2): EAGVVQSPRYKIIEKKQPVAFWCNPISGHNTLYWYLQNLGQGPELLIRYENEEAVDDSQLPKDRFSAERLKGVDSTLKIQPAELGDSAVYLCASSLVVPGQVSGYTFGSGTRLTVV.

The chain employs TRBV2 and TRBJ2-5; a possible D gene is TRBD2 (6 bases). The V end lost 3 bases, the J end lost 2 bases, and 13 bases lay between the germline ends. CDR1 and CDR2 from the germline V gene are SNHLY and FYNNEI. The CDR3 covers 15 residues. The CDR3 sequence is CASSERDGLQETQYF. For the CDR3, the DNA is TGTGCCAGCAGTGAGCGGGATGGACTTCAAGAGACCCAGTACTTC.

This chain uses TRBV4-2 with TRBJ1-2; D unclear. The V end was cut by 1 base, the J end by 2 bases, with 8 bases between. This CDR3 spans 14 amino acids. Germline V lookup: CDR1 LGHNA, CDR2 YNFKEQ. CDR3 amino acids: CASSQVRENYGYTF. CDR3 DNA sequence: TGTGCCAGCAGCCAAGTAAGAGAGAACTATGGCTACACCTTC.

CDR3 coding DNA: TGCAGCGCACGGGACAACGCCTACGAGCAGTACTTC. Its protein is CSARDNAYEQYF. The chain combines TRBV29-1 with TRBJ2-7, with a possible D match to TRBD1 (6 bases). Germline V CDR1 and CDR2: SQVTM, ANQGSEA. Trimming removed 7 bases from V and 2 bases from J, with 12 bases in between. The CDR3 extends over 12 amino acids.

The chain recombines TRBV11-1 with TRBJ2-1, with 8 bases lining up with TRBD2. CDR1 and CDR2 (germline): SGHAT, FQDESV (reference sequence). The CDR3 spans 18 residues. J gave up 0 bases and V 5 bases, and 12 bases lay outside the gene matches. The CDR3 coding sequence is TGTGCCAGCAGCCACCTTGGCGGGGGGCGAAACTCCTACAATGAGCAGTTCTTC. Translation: CASSHLGGGRNSYNEQFF. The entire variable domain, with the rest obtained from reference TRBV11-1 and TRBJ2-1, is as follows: EAEVAQSPRYKITEKSQAVAFWCDPISGHATLYWYRQILGQGPELLVQFQDESVVDDSQLPKDRFSAERLKGVDSTLKIQPAELGDSAMYLCASSHLGGGRNSYNEQFFGPGTRLTVL.

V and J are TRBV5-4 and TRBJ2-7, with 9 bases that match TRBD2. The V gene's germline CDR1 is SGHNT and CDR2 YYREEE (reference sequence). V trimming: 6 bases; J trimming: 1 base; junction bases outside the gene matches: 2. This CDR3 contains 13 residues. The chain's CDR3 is CASKLAGSYEQYF. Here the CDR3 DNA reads TGTGCCAGCAAGCTAGCGGGGTCCTACGAGCAGTACTTC.

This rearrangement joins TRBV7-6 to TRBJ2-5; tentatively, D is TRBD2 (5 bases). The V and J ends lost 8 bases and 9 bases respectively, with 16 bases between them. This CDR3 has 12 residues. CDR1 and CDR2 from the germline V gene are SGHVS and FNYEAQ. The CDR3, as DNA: TGTGCCAGCCTCCCCGCCTCGGGGTCCCAGTACTTC. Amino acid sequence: CASLPASGSQYF.

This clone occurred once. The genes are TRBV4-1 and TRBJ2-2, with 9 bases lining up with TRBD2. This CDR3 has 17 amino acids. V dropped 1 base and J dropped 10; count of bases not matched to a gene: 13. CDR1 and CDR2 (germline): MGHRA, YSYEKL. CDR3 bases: TGCGCCAGCAGCCAAGCTTTAGCGGGAGAGACGCAGGCGGAGCTGTTTTTT. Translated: CASSQALAGETQAELFF.

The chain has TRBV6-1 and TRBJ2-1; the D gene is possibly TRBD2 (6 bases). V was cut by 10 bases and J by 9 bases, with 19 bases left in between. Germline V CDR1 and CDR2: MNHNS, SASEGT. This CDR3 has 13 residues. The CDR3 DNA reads TGTGCCACCGGGCGGGAAAAAGGCAGTGAGCAGTTCTTC. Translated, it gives CATGREKGSEQFF.

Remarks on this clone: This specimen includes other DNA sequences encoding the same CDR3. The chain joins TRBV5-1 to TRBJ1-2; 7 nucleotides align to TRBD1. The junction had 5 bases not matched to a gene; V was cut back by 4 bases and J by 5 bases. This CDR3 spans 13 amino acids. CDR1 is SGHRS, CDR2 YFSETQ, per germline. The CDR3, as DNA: TGCGCCAGCAGCCCCACAGGGGATTATGGCTACACCTTC. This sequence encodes CASSPTGDYGYTF.

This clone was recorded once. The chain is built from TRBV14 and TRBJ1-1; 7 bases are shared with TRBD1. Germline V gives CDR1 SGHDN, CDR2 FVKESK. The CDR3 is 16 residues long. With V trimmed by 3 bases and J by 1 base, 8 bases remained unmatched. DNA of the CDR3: TGTGCCAGCAGCCACACACAGGGGATCCGGAACACTGAAGCTTTCTTT. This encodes CASSHTQGIRNTEAFF. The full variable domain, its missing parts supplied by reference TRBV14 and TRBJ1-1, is EAGVTQFPSHSVIEKGQTVTLRCDPISGHDNLYWYRRVMGKEIKFLLHFVKESKQDESGMPNNRFLAERTGGTYSTLKVQPAELEDSGVYFCASSHTQGIRNTEAFFGQGTRLTVV.

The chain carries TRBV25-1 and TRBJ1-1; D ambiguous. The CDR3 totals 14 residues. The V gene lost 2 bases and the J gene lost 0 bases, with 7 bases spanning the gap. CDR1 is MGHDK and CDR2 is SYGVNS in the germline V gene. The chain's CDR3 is CASSEGQLNTEAFF. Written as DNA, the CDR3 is TGTGCCAGCAGTGAAGGGCAGTTGAACACTGAAGCTTTCTTT. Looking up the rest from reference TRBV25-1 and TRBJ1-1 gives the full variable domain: EADIYQTPRYLVIGTGKKITLECSQTMGHDKMYWYQQDPGMELHLIHYSYGVNSTEKGDLSSESTVSRIRTEHFPLTLESARPSHTSQYLCASSEGQLNTEAFFGQGTRLTVV.

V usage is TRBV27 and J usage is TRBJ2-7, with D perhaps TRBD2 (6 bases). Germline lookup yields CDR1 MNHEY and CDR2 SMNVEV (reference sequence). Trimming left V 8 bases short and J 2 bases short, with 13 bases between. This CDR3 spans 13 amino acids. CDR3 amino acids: CASGGLDTYEQYF. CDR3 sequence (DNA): TGTGCCAGCGGGGGACTCGACACCTACGAGCAGTACTTC.

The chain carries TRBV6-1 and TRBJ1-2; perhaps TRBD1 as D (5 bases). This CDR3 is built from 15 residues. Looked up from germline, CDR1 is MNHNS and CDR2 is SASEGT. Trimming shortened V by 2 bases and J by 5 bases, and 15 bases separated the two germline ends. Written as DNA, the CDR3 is TGTGCCAGCAGTGAACGCGCAGGGATCGGATATGGCTACACCTTC. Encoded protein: CASSERAGIGYGYTF.

CDR3 coding DNA: TGTGCAACCCAGCCGGGAGTAGGGACCGGGGAGCTGTTTTTT. This sequence encodes CATQPGVGTGELFF. This chain connects TRBV14 to TRBJ2-2; tentative D call: TRBD2 (6 bases). The CDR3 totals 14 residues. The germline gives CDR1 SGHDN, CDR2 FVKESK.

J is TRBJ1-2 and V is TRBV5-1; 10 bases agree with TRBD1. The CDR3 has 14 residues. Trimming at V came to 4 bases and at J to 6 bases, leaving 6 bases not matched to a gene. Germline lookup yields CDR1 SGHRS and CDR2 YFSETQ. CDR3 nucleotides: TGCGCCAGCAGCCCGACAGGGGGCATGGATGGCTACACCTTC. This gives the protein CASSPTGGMDGYTF.

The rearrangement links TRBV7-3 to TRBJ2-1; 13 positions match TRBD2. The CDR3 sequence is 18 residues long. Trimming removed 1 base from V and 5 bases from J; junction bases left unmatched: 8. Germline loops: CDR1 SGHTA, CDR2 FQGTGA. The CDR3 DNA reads TGTGCCAGCAGCTTAAATCTTCGACTAGCGGGGGGCCACAATGAGCAGTTCTTC. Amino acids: CASSLNLRLAGGHNEQFF. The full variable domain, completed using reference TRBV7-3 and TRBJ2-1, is GAGVSQTPSNKVTEKGKYVELRCDPISGHTALYWYRQSLGQGPEFLIYFQGTGAADDSGLPNDRFFAVRPEGSVSTLKIQRTERGDSAVYLCASSLNLRLAGGHNEQFFGPGTRLTVL.

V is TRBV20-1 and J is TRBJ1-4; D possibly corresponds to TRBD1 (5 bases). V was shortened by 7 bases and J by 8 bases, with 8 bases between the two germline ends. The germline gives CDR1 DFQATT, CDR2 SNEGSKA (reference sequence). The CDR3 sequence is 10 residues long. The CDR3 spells CSVQGEKLFF. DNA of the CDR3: TGCAGTGTCCAGGGCGAAAAACTGTTTTTT.

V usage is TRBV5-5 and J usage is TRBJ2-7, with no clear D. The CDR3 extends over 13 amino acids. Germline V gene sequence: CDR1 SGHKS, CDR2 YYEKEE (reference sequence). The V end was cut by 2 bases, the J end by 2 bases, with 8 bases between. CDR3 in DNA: TGTGCCAGCAGCTTACTATTTGCCTACGAGCAGTACTTC. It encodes CASSLLFAYEQYF. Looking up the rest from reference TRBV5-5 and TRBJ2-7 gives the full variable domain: DAGVTQSPTHLIKTRGQQVTLRCSPISGHKSVSWYQQVLGQGPQFIFQYYEKEERGRGNFPDRFSARQFPNYSSELNVNALLLGDSALYLCASSLLFAYEQYFGPGTRLTVT.

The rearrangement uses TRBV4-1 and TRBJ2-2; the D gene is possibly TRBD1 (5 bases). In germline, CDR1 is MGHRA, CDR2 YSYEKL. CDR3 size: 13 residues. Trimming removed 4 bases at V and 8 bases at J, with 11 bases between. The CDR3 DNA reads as TGCGCCAGCAGCCCACGAACAGGAGGGGAGCTGTTTTTT. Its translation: CASSPRTGGELFF.

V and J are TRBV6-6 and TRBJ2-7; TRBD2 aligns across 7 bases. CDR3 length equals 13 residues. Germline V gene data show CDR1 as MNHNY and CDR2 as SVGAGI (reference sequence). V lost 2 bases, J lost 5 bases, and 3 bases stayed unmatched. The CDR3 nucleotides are TGTGCCAGCAGTTACGGGGGGGTAAACGAGCAGTACTTC. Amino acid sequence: CASSYGGVNEQYF.

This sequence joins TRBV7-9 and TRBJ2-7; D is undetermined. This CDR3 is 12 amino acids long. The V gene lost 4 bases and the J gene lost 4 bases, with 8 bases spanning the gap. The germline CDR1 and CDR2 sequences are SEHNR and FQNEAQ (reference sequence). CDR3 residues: CASSSTRYEQYF. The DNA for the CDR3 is TGTGCCAGCAGCTCAACTCGGTACGAGCAGTACTTC.

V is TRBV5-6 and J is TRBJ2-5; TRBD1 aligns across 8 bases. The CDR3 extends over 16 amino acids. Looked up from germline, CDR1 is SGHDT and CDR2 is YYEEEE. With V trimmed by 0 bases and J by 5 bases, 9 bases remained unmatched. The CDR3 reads CASSLVRRGLGETQYF. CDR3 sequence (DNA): TGTGCCAGCAGCTTGGTCCGCAGGGGGCTGGGGGAGACCCAGTACTTC.

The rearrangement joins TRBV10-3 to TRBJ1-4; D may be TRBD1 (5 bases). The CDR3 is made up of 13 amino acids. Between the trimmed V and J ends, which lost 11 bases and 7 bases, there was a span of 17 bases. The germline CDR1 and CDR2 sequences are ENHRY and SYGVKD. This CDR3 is CAGKGERSEKLFF. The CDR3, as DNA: TGTGCCGGTAAAGGGGAACGGAGTGAAAAACTGTTTTTT.